This TCR beta chain was captured in a study of T cell repertoires in cytomegalovirus infection. Study as a whole: The public TCR beta signatures pointed to both CMV infection and matching HLA type. Notes on the study in general: HLA-C-restricted CMV clonotypes gave the most frequent clonotype in two of eight donors. Using cumulative public TCR beta family frequency, the authors identified those who carried CMV together with the relevant HLA.

V gave up 9 bases and J gave up 5 bases, with 12 bases separating them. The CDR3 has 12 residues. As regards this clonotype: Antigen unknown.

TCRdb reanalysed the reads using MiXCR and keeps one entry per CDR3 protein. The data hold about 100,000 distinct CDR3 sequences, with under 45% observed a single time. The source of this sequence is a human donor in good health (CMV status not recorded). Some clones in this sample may be carry-over from other donors' samples. The chain employs TRBV12-3 or TRBV12-4 and TRBJ2-3; possible D gene TRBD2, 7 bases. This sample comprised CD8+ T cells from cultured PBMCs, obtained from culture after CMV antigen stimulation. The CDR3 DNA reads TGTGCCAGAGAGGGGGGGGGAGATACGCAGTATTTT. Its protein product is CAREGGGDTQYF.